The clone carrying this T cell receptor beta chain showed up many times. Its matching antigen is unknown. CDR3 length: 18 residues. Trimming cost V 8 bases and J 0 bases, with 22 bases left between them. Germline V CDR1 and CDR2: MNHEY, SVGAGI. 5'RACE template switching generated TCR cDNA, adding a universal primer site and UMIs. TCRdb called the 5' RACE reads again in MiXCR, with one record for every CDR3 protein. The table has about 210,000 distinct CDR3 sequences, approximately 3.3% seen once. The sample belongs to a study of T cells after yellow fever vaccination. Study findings and constraints: Sorted repertoires could include abundant contaminating clonotypes from bulk cells. Booster samples showed a return of most primary-vaccination clones (roughly 96% CD4, roughly 85% CD8). Weaker, the secondary response peaked sooner, at day 5 versus 15.

The receptor was isolated from a man aged 18 to 29 who received the YFV17D yellow fever vaccine. The chain carries TRBV6-5 and TRBJ2-2; D might be TRBD2 (5 bases). The sample consisted of CD4+ T cells sorted from PBMCs, taken 10 days after the yellow fever booster vaccination. The CDR3 DNA reads TGTGCCAGCGTCCCCCTGCGGGCCGCAGCGCCGAACACCGGGGAGCTGTTTTTT. It translates to CASVPLRAAAPNTGELFF.